This record looks at one T cell receptor (beta chain) sequence and its context. The length of the CDR3 is 15 residues. V was clipped by 2 bases and J by 3 bases; unmatched bases: 6. CDR1 KGHSH and CDR2 LQKENI come from the germline V gene. The record originates from a study of blood T cell repertoires in COVID-19. The method was immunoSEQ multiplex PCR; TCRdb's version includes in-frame clones alone and lacks a portion of them. The sample has roughly 230,000 clones; 83% are singletons. This chain links TRBV18 with TRBJ2-5, with 7 bases aligning to TRBD1. Sequencing used peripheral blood. This clonotype originated in a human donor in a cohort sampled during active COVID-19. The chain's CDR3 is CASSPYPGQKETQYF. The DNA for the CDR3 is TGTGCCAGCTCACCATATCCGGGACAGAAAGAGACCCAGTACTTC.